The 13 T cell receptor beta chains given below trace back to one sample, sequenced in a study of blood T cell repertoires in COVID-19. Libraries were prepared by immunoSEQ multiplex PCR; TCRdb keeps only in-frame clonotypes and omits some of them. The table lists tens of thousands of clones, 70% to 85% of them singletons, with 2.5% to 3.5% in the top ten. The sequencing sample was made of peripheral blood. The receptors stem from a woman at least 80 years old with COVID-19, enrolled during active disease.

This chain uses TRBV18 with TRBJ2-1; D unresolved. Per the germline V gene, CDR1 is KGHSH and CDR2 is LQKENI. V was clipped by 3 bases and J by 6 bases, with 9 bases between them. The CDR3 sequence is 13 residues long. For the CDR3, the DNA is TGTGCCAGCTCACCCGTCCTCCTCAATGAGCAGTTCTTC. This translates into CASSPVLLNEQFF.

The chain recombines TRBV24-1 with TRBJ1-2, with 11 bases that match TRBD1. J was trimmed by 7 bases and V by 3 bases; bases with no gene match: 6. The CDR3 totals 15 residues. CDR1 is KGHDR, CDR2 SFDVKD, per germline. The DNA of the CDR3 is TGTGCCACCAGTGATCCGCCGGGACAGGGGGGTGGCTACACCTTC. This sequence encodes CATSDPPGQGGGYTF.

The chain joins TRBV2 to TRBJ2-1, with TRBD2 matching over 16 bases. This CDR3 comprises 17 residues. Trimming cost V 6 bases and J 6 bases; bases outside gene matches: 8. Germline CDR1 is SNHLY and CDR2 is FYNNEI. CDR3 residues: CASSPGTSGRGSNEQFF. The CDR3 DNA sequence: TGTGCCAGCAGCCCCGGGACTAGCGGGAGGGGCAGCAATGAGCAGTTCTTC.

This clone was recorded a few times. V gene TRBV18 combines with J gene TRBJ1-1; D perhaps matches TRBD1 (5 bases). Looked up from germline, CDR1 is KGHSH and CDR2 is LQKENI. The CDR3 extends over 13 amino acids. Trimming shortened V by 3 bases and J by 4 bases, and 9 bases separated the two germline ends. The CDR3 DNA reads as TGTGCCAGCTCACCGTCGGGGGGCACTGAAGCTTTCTTT. Residues: CASSPSGGTEAFF.

The CDR3 sequence: CASSLVGGPGNTIYF. Here the CDR3 DNA reads TGCGCCAGCAGCTTGGTGGGAGGGCCTGGAAACACCATATATTTT. This chain links TRBV5-1 with TRBJ1-3; D remains unclear. Germline CDR1 is SGHRS and CDR2 is YFSETQ. The V end lost 0 bases, the J end lost 2 bases, and 9 bases lay between the germline ends. The CDR3 spans 15 residues.

The genes are TRBV3-1 (or the pseudogene TRBV3-2) and TRBJ1-1, with D unclear. Trimming stripped 4 bases from V and 8 bases from J, with 11 bases between. The germline gives CDR1 LGHDT, CDR2 YNNKEL (reference sequence). This CDR3 comprises 12 residues. The CDR3 coding sequence is TGTGCCAGCAGCCTCACCCTCGGGGAAGCTTTCTTT. Its translation is CASSLTLGEAFF.

This clone appeared a single time. V is TRBV7-9 and J is TRBJ1-5; TRBD1 aligns across 7 bases. With V trimmed by 4 bases and J by 5 bases, 5 bases remained unmatched. CDR1 SEHNR and CDR2 FQNEAQ come from the germline V gene (reference sequence). This CDR3 has 14 amino acids. The CDR3 coding sequence is TGTGCCAGCAGCTCTTCGACAGGGTATCAGCCCCAGCATTTT. This codes for CASSSSTGYQPQHF.

The chain is built from TRBV9 and TRBJ1-4, with a tentative D call TRBD1 (5 bases). CDR1 SGDLS and CDR2 YYNGEE come from the germline V gene. The germline V and J ends were trimmed by 3 bases and 4 bases, with 13 bases remaining between them. The CDR3 is 15 amino acids. The CDR3 reads CASSAAGRVNEKLFF. For the CDR3, the DNA is TGTGCCAGCAGCGCCGCGGGACGGGTTAATGAAAAACTGTTTTTT.

This rearrangement joins TRBV9 to TRBJ2-7, with TRBD2 identical over 10 bases. Germline V gene sequence: CDR1 SGDLS, CDR2 YYNGEE. J lost 5 bases, V lost 2 bases, and 10 bases had no gene match. This CDR3 has 16 residues. The DNA of the CDR3 is TGTGCCAGCAGCGTGAACTCAGCGGGAGGGCGAGACGAGCAGTACTTC. Translating it yields CASSVNSAGGRDEQYF.

The chain carries TRBV7-9 and TRBJ2-1; D unclear. The germline CDR1 and CDR2 sequences are SEHNR and FQNEAQ (reference sequence). V lost 1 base to trimming and J lost 4 bases, with 8 bases between them. The CDR3 length is 14 residues. The CDR3 region has the DNA TGTGCCAGCAGCTTAGAAGCCTATTACAATGAGCAGTTCTTC. The encoded protein is CASSLEAYYNEQFF.

The chain recombines TRBV18 with TRBJ2-1, with 7 bases fitting TRBD2. CDR1 is KGHSH and CDR2 is LQKENI in the germline V gene. This CDR3 comprises 15 residues. V trimming: 1 base; J trimming: 8 bases; junction bases outside the gene matches: 8. CDR3 in amino acids: CASSPREGFRYEQFF. The CDR3 DNA reads TGTGCCAGCTCACCACGGGAGGGATTCAGGTATGAGCAGTTCTTC.

This chain connects TRBV5-1 to TRBJ2-7, with TRBD1 as a possible D gene (6 bases). CDR1 is SGHRS, CDR2 YFSETQ, per germline. Trimming removed 5 bases from V and 0 bases from J, with 9 bases in between. The CDR3 has 13 residues. As DNA, the CDR3 is TGCGCCAGCAGTACAGGGAACTCCTACGAGCAGTACTTC. Protein: CASSTGNSYEQYF.

The V and J genes are TRBV6-5 and TRBJ2-1; possibly TRBD2 for D (6 bases). Per germline, CDR1 MNHEY and CDR2 SVGAGI. The CDR3 has 15 amino acids. Trimming stripped 2 bases from V and 3 bases from J, with 11 bases between. This CDR3 reads CASSYRFGGYNEQFF. CDR3 sequence (DNA): TGTGCCAGCAGTTACAGGTTCGGGGGCTACAATGAGCAGTTCTTC.